The clone carrying this TCR beta chain was observed once. The data belong to a study of T cell repertoires in cytomegalovirus infection. Study in general: Both a matching HLA type and CMV infection were indicated by public TCR beta signatures.

Trimming took off 5 bases at V and 0 bases at J, with 10 bases between the two ends. Germline loops: CDR1 DFQATT, CDR2 SNEGSKA (reference sequence). There are 13 residues in the CDR3. TCRdb used MiXCR to reprocess the reads, holding one entry per CDR3 protein. The sample lists approximately 500,000 distinct CDR3 sequences, more than 20% seen once, with under 15% in the top ten. This receptor was taken from a human donor in good health (CMV status not recorded). Some clones in this sample may be carry-over from other donors' samples. The chain recombines TRBV20-1 with TRBJ1-1; D is undetermined. The sequencing input was PBMCs. The CDR3 nucleotides are TGCAGTGCTCAGAGGGCCTTGAACACTGAAGCTTTCTTT. Protein product: CSAQRALNTEAFF.